A single sample gave rise to the 16 T cell receptor beta chains below, sequenced in a study of T and B cells in COVID-19 patients. Blood genomic DNA input for TRB amplification was roughly 230-550 ng. Multiplex PCR with BIOMED2 TRB-A/B primer pools amplified TRB rearrangements. One entry per CDR3 protein, called by TCRdb with MiXCR from the multiplex PCR reads. The table has about 8,200 distinct CDR3 sequences, 40% to 45% seen once; the top ten hold more than 2.5%. Sequenced sample: blood. The receptors were gathered from a human donor who had recovered from COVID-19.

The count of this clonotype is one. The chain carries TRBV29-1 and TRBJ2-3, with a tentative D call TRBD1 (6 bases). Germline CDR1 reads SQVTM; CDR2 reads ANQGSEA. The germline V and J ends were trimmed by 7 bases and 2 bases, with 19 bases remaining between them. CDR3 length: 15 residues. CDR3 sequence: CSAARDISFTDTQYF. The CDR3 nucleotides are TGCAGCGCTGCCCGGGACATTTCTTTCACAGATACGCAGTATTTT.

As regards this clonotype: With a much larger clone just one base away, this may be a read error. The chain employs TRBV19 and TRBJ2-1; possible D gene TRBD1, 6 bases. CDR3 length equals 15 residues. In germline, CDR1 is LNHDA, CDR2 SQIVND (reference sequence). The CDR3 bases are TGTGCCTGTAGACAACAGGGTTGGGAAGGGGCGACGCAGTTCTTC. This gives the protein CACRQQGWEGATQFF.

This clonotype was counted a few times. The rearrangement links TRBV27 to TRBJ1-1; D is undetermined. V lost 5 bases and J lost 0, with 10 bases in between. The CDR3 runs to 14 residues. Per germline, CDR1 MNHEY and CDR2 SMNVEV (reference sequence). This chain's CDR3 is CASSLPVLNTEAFF. The CDR3 nucleotides are TGTGCCAGCAGTCTCCCCGTATTGAACACTGAAGCTTTCTTT.

This rearrangement joins TRBV6-5 to TRBJ2-2, with 9 bases matching TRBD1. Germline V gene data show CDR1 as MNHEY and CDR2 as SVGAGI. J gave up 1 base and V 2 bases, and 2 bases lay outside the gene matches. CDR3 length: 16 amino acids. The DNA for the CDR3 is TGTGCCAGCAGTTACCCGACAGGGGGGAACACCGGGGAGCTGTTTTTT. It encodes CASSYPTGGNTGELFF.

The rearrangement joins TRBV11-3 to TRBJ2-5, with D maybe TRBD2 (5 bases). Germline V gene data show CDR1 as SGHNT and CDR2 as YENEEA. The CDR3 loop spans 14 amino acids. Trimming pared 5 bases from V and 3 bases from J, leaving 13 bases between. CDR3 DNA sequence: TGTGCCAGCAGCCGGAGGAGCAGGAAAGAGACCCAGTACTTC. Translated: CASSRRSRKETQYF.

This clonotype was found a few times. The chain is built from TRBV10-3 and TRBJ2-2; perhaps TRBD2 as D (6 bases). Germline-derived CDR1 and CDR2 are ENHRY and SYGVKD. V gave up 10 bases and J gave up 3 bases, with 12 bases separating them. This CDR3 has 13 amino acids. In DNA, the CDR3 is TGTGCCACAACCGGGACTTACACCGGGGAGCTGTTTTTT. This sequence encodes CATTGTYTGELFF.

This clonotype is labeled large. Here the CDR3 DNA reads TGCAGCGTTGAAATTGGGTTCCCGGGGCTGTTTTTT. Amino acid sequence: CSVEIGFPGLFF. This chain uses TRBV29-1 with TRBJ2-2; the D is unclear. The V gene lost 2 bases and the J gene lost 13 bases, with 14 bases spanning the gap. Germline CDR1 and CDR2: SQVTM and ANQGSEA. The CDR3 loop spans 12 amino acids.

The V call is TRBV15, the J call TRBJ2-5, with D hard to call. Germline CDR1 reads LNHNV; CDR2 reads YYDKDF (reference sequence). Trimming stripped 5 bases from V and 4 bases from J, with 5 bases between. The CDR3 is made up of 11 amino acids. The CDR3 DNA reads TGTGCCACCAGCCACGGAGAGACCCAGTACTTC. This gives the protein CATSHGETQYF.

This clonotype has only a few counts. The chain links TRBV7-6 to TRBJ2-1; 10 nucleotides agree with TRBD2. CDR3 size: 15 residues. Germline CDR1 is SGHVS and CDR2 is FNYEAQ. The V segment lost 4 bases and the J segment 3 bases; nucleotides outside the gene matches: 3. Written as DNA, the CDR3 is TGTGCCAGCAGCTACGGGACTAGCGACTACAATGAGCAGTTCTTC. Encoded protein: CASSYGTSDYNEQFF.

This clonotype was observed a few times. CDR3 sequence (DNA): TGTGCCAGCAGATCGGACAGGGCCCAGCCCCAGCATTTT. It codes for CASRSDRAQPQHF. The chain has TRBV6-6 and TRBJ1-5; the match to TRBD1 covers 8 bases. The CDR3 has 13 residues. Germline CDR1 and CDR2: MNHNY and SVGAGI (reference sequence). Losses at the gene ends were 6 bases for V and 7 bases for J; bases not matched to a gene: 5.

This chain uses TRBV6-1 with TRBJ1-5, with D perhaps TRBD1 (5 bases). The CDR3 runs 15 residues. V dropped 5 bases and J dropped 2 bases, with 13 bases sitting between them. The germline gives CDR1 MNHNS, CDR2 SASEGT. The CDR3 region is CASSQEWGGNQPQHF. Here the CDR3 DNA reads TGTGCCAGCAGTCAGGAATGGGGCGGCAATCAGCCCCAGCATTTT.

This clonotype is labeled medium-sized. The chain uses TRBV19 and TRBJ2-6; D gene ambiguous. Germline V gives CDR1 LNHDA, CDR2 SQIVND (reference sequence). Trimming left V 5 bases short and J 2 bases short, with 10 bases between. CDR3 length: 15 residues. The CDR3 spells CASSRDGAGANVLTF. The CDR3 DNA reads TGTGCCAGTAGTCGAGACGGAGCTGGGGCCAACGTCCTGACTTTC. The variable domain in full, completed from reference TRBV19 and TRBJ2-6, reads DGGITQSPKYLFRKEGQNVTLSCEQNLNHDAMYWYRQDPGQGLRLIYYSQIVNDFQKGDIAEGYSVSREKKESFPLTVTSAQKNPTAFYLCASSRDGAGANVLTFGAGSRLTVL.

The V call is TRBV19, the J call TRBJ1-5, with 9 nucleotides matching TRBD1. With 4 bases clipped from V and 6 bases from J, the junction kept 13 bases outside the gene matches. Germline-derived CDR1 and CDR2 are LNHDA and SQIVND (reference sequence). There are 17 residues in the CDR3. The CDR3 DNA sequence: TGTGCCAGTAGTACCCTCGGGACAGGGAACAAGGGTCAGCCCCAGCATTTT. As protein: CASSTLGTGNKGQPQHF. Full variable domain (outside the CDR3, taken from reference TRBV19 and TRBJ1-5): DGGITQSPKYLFRKEGQNVTLSCEQNLNHDAMYWYRQDPGQGLRLIYYSQIVNDFQKGDIAEGYSVSREKKESFPLTVTSAQKNPTAFYLCASSTLGTGNKGQPQHFGDGTRLSIL.

The rearrangement uses TRBV13 and TRBJ1-1, with D unclear. CDR1 and CDR2 from the germline V gene are PRHDT and FYEKMQ (reference sequence). The CDR3 runs 13 residues. V lost 2 bases, J lost 1 base, and 5 bases lay in between. This chain's CDR3 is CASSLKQNTEAFF. Here the CDR3 DNA reads TGTGCCAGCAGCTTAAAACAGAACACTGAAGCTTTCTTT.

This clonotype was observed a handful of times. The V gene is TRBV15, the J gene TRBJ2-2; tentatively, D is TRBD1 or TRBD2 (5 bases each). Germline CDR1 LNHNV, CDR2 YYDKDF (reference sequence). The CDR3 runs to 15 residues. V was trimmed by 8 bases and J by 2 bases, leaving 15 bases between them. CDR3 sequence reads: CATAPRGRNTGELFF. DNA of the CDR3: TGTGCCACCGCCCCCCGGGGACGCAACACCGGGGAGCTGTTTTTT.

By proportion, this clonotype is medium-sized (0.01 to 0.1%). This chain links TRBV29-1 with TRBJ2-7; 7 positions agree with TRBD2. In germline, CDR1 is SQVTM, CDR2 ANQGSEA. This CDR3 comprises 8 residues. CDR3 sequence: CSVDGGDV. The CDR3 coding sequence is TGCAGCGTTGATGGGGGGGACGTC.